Each of the 29 T cell receptor beta chains below was sequenced from the same sample in a study of graft-versus-host responses after intestinal transplantation. These receptors have no known antigen. Method: immunoSEQ multiplex PCR; TCRdb's copy keeps in-frame clones and lacks some. This repertoire shows about 61,000 clones, approximately 94% found once; its top ten account for around 0.38%. Sequencing was performed on unstimulated CD4+ T cells sorted from spleen or lymph node cells, taken before transplant. These receptors were collected from a human donor who was the organ donor for an intestinal transplant.

This clone occurred once. The chain employs TRBV12-5 and TRBJ2-7, with 8 bases aligning to TRBD1. Germline V gene lookup returns CDR1 LGHNT and CDR2 FRNRAP. This CDR3 region has 13 residues. V lost 1 base, J lost 4 bases, and 0 bases stayed unmatched. Here the CDR3 reads CASGLDRGYEQYF. In nucleotides, the CDR3 is TGTGCTAGTGGTTTGGACAGGGGGTACGAGCAGTACTTC.

The gene calls are TRBV10-2 and TRBJ2-1; no firm D call. The V end was cut by 6 bases, the J end by 5 bases, with 5 bases between. This CDR3 contains 11 residues. The germline gives CDR1 WSHSY, CDR2 SAAADI. The CDR3 protein is CASSPNNEQFF. In nucleotides, the CDR3 is TGCGCCAGCAGCCCGAACAATGAGCAGTTCTTC.

The chain couples TRBV5-4 to TRBJ2-6; TRBD1 or TRBD2 may be the D gene (5 bases each). Trimming took 6 bases from V and 0 from J, leaving 16 bases between them. The CDR3 has 17 residues. Germline lookup yields CDR1 SGHNT and CDR2 YYREEE (reference sequence). For the CDR3, the DNA is TGTGCCAGCACCGGGGCAGGGCTGAGCTCTGGGGCCAACGTCCTGACTTTC. Translating gives CASTGAGLSSGANVLTF.

The V gene is TRBV7-9, the J gene TRBJ1-2; perhaps TRBD1 as D (5 bases). The CDR3 runs to 15 residues. CDR1 and CDR2 from the germline V gene are SEHNR and FQNEAQ (reference sequence). The V end lost 1 base, the J end lost 4 bases, and 13 bases lay between the germline ends. In DNA, the CDR3 is TGTGCCAGCAGCTTAGGCTTTGAGGGGACCTATGGCTACACCTTC. Its translation is CASSLGFEGTYGYTF.

This chain connects TRBV5-1 to TRBJ2-4; 7 bases are a match to TRBD1. The CDR3 consists of 14 residues. Germline V gene lookup returns CDR1 SGHRS and CDR2 YFSETQ. J gave up 10 bases and V 0 bases, and 7 bases lay outside the gene matches. CDR3 coding DNA: TGCGCCAGCAGCTTGGGACAGGGAAGGATGATTCAGTACTTC. It yields the protein CASSLGQGRMIQYF.

This clone was detected only once. This chain links TRBV10-2 with TRBJ2-1; D is unresolved. The CDR3 runs 14 residues. Per germline, CDR1 WSHSY and CDR2 SAAADI. Trimming stripped 0 bases from V and 2 bases from J, with 5 bases between. The CDR3 coding sequence is TGCGCCAGCAGTGAGTCCCTGGCCTACAATGAGCAGTTCTTC. Protein product: CASSESLAYNEQFF.

The gene calls are TRBV4-1 and TRBJ1-4, with 8 positions matching TRBD1. J lost 5 bases, V lost 0 bases, and 5 bases had no gene match. There are 16 residues in the CDR3. CDR1 and CDR2 (germline): MGHRA, YSYEKL. CDR3 sequence (DNA): TGCGCCAGCAGCCAAGAAAGGACAGGGCGGAATGAAAAACTGTTTTTT. Translating it yields CASSQERTGRNEKLFF.

The chain recombines TRBV7-2 with TRBJ2-7, with D perhaps assigned TRBD1 or TRBD2 (5 bases each). CDR3 size: 14 residues. Germline V gene sequence: CDR1 SGHTA, CDR2 FQGNSA. Trimming stripped 0 bases from V and 6 bases from J, with 12 bases between. CDR3: CASSLARFGGEQYF. DNA of the CDR3: TGTGCCAGCAGCTTAGCTAGATTTGGGGGCGAGCAGTACTTC.

This clone was recorded only once. The chain employs TRBV30 and TRBJ2-2; the match to TRBD1 covers 9 bases. The V and J ends lost 4 bases and 6 bases, in that order; junction bases with no gene match: 6. The CDR3 covers 14 residues. Germline lookup yields CDR1 GTSNPN and CDR2 SVGIG (reference sequence). CDR3 in amino acids: CAWTGDRDAGELFF. The CDR3 nucleotides are TGTGCCTGGACCGGGGACAGGGATGCCGGGGAGCTGTTTTTT.

A single count supports this clone. The chain employs TRBV11-2 and TRBJ1-4; TRBD1 matches 7 bases. V was pared by 1 base and J by 8 bases, with 10 bases of the junction left unmatched. Germline V gene sequence: CDR1 SGHAT, CDR2 FQNNGV. This CDR3 contains 16 residues. Here the CDR3 reads CASSLVPRQGTEKLFF. DNA of the CDR3: TGTGCCAGCAGCTTAGTCCCGAGACAGGGTACGGAAAAACTGTTTTTT.

V and J are TRBV4-1 and TRBJ1-1; 8 positions match TRBD1. V shed 3 bases and J 5 bases; nucleotides not matched to a gene: 14. This CDR3 is built from 17 residues. Germline V lookup: CDR1 MGHRA, CDR2 YSYEKL. CDR3 sequence (DNA): TGCGCCAGCAGCCAGCTATTCTTCAGGGGGCGGGGGACTGAAGCTTTCTTT. Protein sequence: CASSQLFFRGRGTEAFF.

The chain carries TRBV4-3 and TRBJ2-1; 10 nucleotides align to TRBD2. The germline V gene has CDR1 LGHNA and CDR2 YSLEER. V shed 3 bases and J 3 bases; nucleotides not matched to a gene: 17. The CDR3 is 20 residues long. CDR3 in DNA: TGCGCCAGCAGCCAGGTGGGGCTAGCGGGGGCCTGGCCTATCTACAATGAGCAGTTCTTC. Protein sequence: CASSQVGLAGAWPIYNEQFF.

The J gene is TRBJ2-1, the V gene TRBV6-4, with D perhaps matching TRBD2 (6 bases). The CDR3 spans 16 residues. V was pared by 5 bases and J by 0 bases, with 14 bases between. Germline CDR1 and CDR2: MRHNA and SNTAGT. In DNA form, the CDR3 reads TGTGCCAGCAGTCCCAGGACTACCCTCTCCTACAATGAGCAGTTCTTC. Amino acid sequence: CASSPRTTLSYNEQFF.

The V call is TRBV4-3, the J call TRBJ2-1, with no clear D. The V gene lost 0 bases and the J gene lost 0 bases, with 9 bases spanning the gap. From germline, CDR1 is LGHNA and CDR2 YSLEER. CDR3 length: 16 residues. CDR3 bases: TGCGCCAGCAGCCAAGATCCTATGAGCTCCTACAATGAGCAGTTCTTC. Translation: CASSQDPMSSYNEQFF.

The V and J genes are TRBV11-2 and TRBJ1-4, with 10 bases that match TRBD1. CDR1 is SGHAT and CDR2 is FQNNGV in the germline V gene. This CDR3 spans 16 amino acids. V was clipped by 4 bases and J by 5 bases; unmatched bases: 7. CDR3 DNA: TGTGCCAGCAGCTCAGGGGACAGGGGCTCCAATGAAAAACTGTTTTTT. Translated, it gives CASSSGDRGSNEKLFF.

CDR3: CASSYSRPGDQYF. The CDR3 DNA sequence: TGTGCCAGCAGCTACTCACGACCCGGGGACCAGTACTTC. The chain couples TRBV7-9 to TRBJ2-5; tentatively, D is TRBD2 (5 bases). The V and J ends lost 4 bases and 10 bases respectively, with 16 bases between them. The CDR3 contains 13 residues. Germline CDR1 is SEHNR and CDR2 is FQNEAQ (reference sequence).

V usage is TRBV9 and J usage is TRBJ2-7; D is unresolved. The CDR3 totals 14 residues. Looked up from germline, CDR1 is SGDLS and CDR2 is YYNGEE. Between the trimmed V and J ends, which lost 4 bases and 6 bases, there was a span of 17 bases. The CDR3 reads CASSPRSRLSEQYF. The CDR3 coding sequence is TGTGCCAGCAGCCCCAGGTCACGGTTGTCCGAGCAGTACTTC. Combining the CDR3 with reference TRBV9 and TRBJ2-7 gives the whole variable domain DSGVTQTPKHLITATGQRVTLRCSPRSGDLSVYWYQQSLDQGLQFLIQYYNGEERAKGNILERFSAQQFPDLHSELNLSSLELGDSALYFCASSPRSRLSEQYFGPGTRLTVT.

The V gene is TRBV19, the J gene TRBJ2-1, with TRBD2 matching over 16 bases. Germline V gene sequence: CDR1 LNHDA, CDR2 SQIVND (reference sequence). J gave up 13 bases and V 5 bases, and 14 bases lay outside the gene matches. The CDR3 length is 17 residues. CDR3 sequence (DNA): TGTGCCAGTAGTCCCAATCCCGGGACTAGCGGGGGGGCTTCCCAGTTCTTC. This codes for CASSPNPGTSGGASQFF.

This rearrangement joins TRBV7-2 to TRBJ2-4, with TRBD1 matching 11 bases. V dropped 5 bases and J dropped 6; count of bases not matched to a gene: 6. The V gene's germline CDR1 is SGHTA and CDR2 FQGNSA. The CDR3 is 15 amino acids. CDR3 sequence: CASSKGQGVINIQYF. The CDR3 nucleotides read TGTGCCAGCAGCAAGGGACAGGGGGTTATAAACATTCAGTACTTC.

Notes on this clone: A junction boundary mismatches the germline segment, possibly from a read error. This rearrangement joins TRBV25-1 to TRBJ2-5; 7 nucleotides agree with TRBD1. The CDR3 extends over 18 amino acids. Germline lookup yields CDR1 MGHDK and CDR2 SYGVNS. Written as DNA, the CDR3 is TGTGCCAGCAGTGAAGAGGGGGCGGCCCCGCCGAGTTTTGAGACCCGGTACTTC. As protein: CASSEEGAAPPSFETRYF.

CDR3 DNA sequence: TGTGCCAGCAGTGGGGGACTAGCGGGGTACGAGCAGTACTTC. Its translation is CASSGGLAGYEQYF. The chain uses TRBV2 and TRBJ2-7; TRBD2 matches at 13 bases. CDR3 size: 14 residues. V trimming: 4 bases; J trimming: 4 bases; junction bases outside the gene matches: 1. Looked up from germline, CDR1 is SNHLY and CDR2 is FYNNEI.

CDR3 protein: CASSSGSGGTDTQYF. CDR3 sequence (DNA): TGCGCCAGCAGCTCGGGGTCGGGGGGCACAGATACGCAGTATTTT. The J gene is TRBJ2-3, the V gene TRBV5-1; D possibly corresponds to TRBD2 (6 bases). The length of the CDR3 is 15 residues. V was clipped by 3 bases and J by 1 base, with 12 bases between them. Germline V gene sequence: CDR1 SGHRS, CDR2 YFSETQ.

The chain carries TRBV21-1 and TRBJ2-1; no DNA check was done on the table's D call, TRBD1. TRBV21-1 is a pseudogene segment. This CDR3 contains 14 residues. DNA for the CDR3: TGTGCCAGCAGCAAAGACAGCTCCTACAATGAGCAGTTCTTC. This sequence encodes CASSKDSSYNEQFF.

The rearrangement links TRBV18 to TRBJ2-3, with 9 bases identical to TRBD2. This CDR3 contains 16 residues. V gave up 2 bases and J gave up 5 bases; unmatched junction bases: 8. CDR1 is KGHSH, CDR2 LQKENI, per germline. This CDR3 is CASSPSGGGAEDTQYF. CDR3 coding DNA: TGTGCCAGCTCACCATCGGGCGGGGGGGCCGAAGATACGCAGTATTTT.

The chain couples TRBV4-3 to TRBJ1-5; no clear D. The CDR3 is made up of 21 amino acids. Germline lookup yields CDR1 LGHNA and CDR2 YSLEER. The V end was cut by 0 bases, the J end by 4 bases, with 28 bases between. CDR3 sequence: CASSQDPVFANMVRRNQPQHF. The CDR3 nucleotides are TGCGCCAGCAGCCAAGATCCGGTCTTCGCTAATATGGTACGTCGTAATCAGCCCCAGCATTTT.

This chain links TRBV7-6 with TRBJ2-2; D gene uncertain. The CDR3 sequence is 15 residues long. Trimming pared 5 bases from V and 3 bases from J, leaving 13 bases between. The germline V gene encodes CDR1 SGHVS and CDR2 FNYEAQ. CDR3 in amino acids: CASSPRLLDTGELFF. CDR3 nucleotide sequence: TGTGCCAGCAGCCCCCGCCTCCTGGACACCGGGGAGCTGTTTTTT.

This chain connects TRBV7-2 to TRBJ2-2, with a tentative D call TRBD2 (5 bases). This CDR3 spans 15 amino acids. Trimming cost V 1 base and J 4 bases, with 10 bases left between them. Per germline, CDR1 SGHTA and CDR2 FQGNSA. In nucleotides, the CDR3 is TGTGCCAGCAGCTTAGATCGGGGAACCACCGGGGAGCTGTTTTTT. It translates to CASSLDRGTTGELFF.

V and J are TRBV5-8 and TRBJ1-1; no definite D call. The V gene's germline CDR1 is SGHTS and CDR2 YDEGEE. This CDR3 spans 14 amino acids. V lost 4 bases and J 10 bases, leaving 20 bases between the germline ends. The CDR3 nucleotides read TGTGCCAGCAGCCCACGAAGTGGTCCGTTGGGAGCTTTCTTT. Translated: CASSPRSGPLGAFF.

The chain recombines TRBV11-3 with TRBJ2-5; either TRBD1 or TRBD2 may fit D (5 bases each). The CDR3 spans 15 residues. The germline V gene has CDR1 SGHNT and CDR2 YENEEA. The germline V and J ends were trimmed by 2 bases and 5 bases, with 15 bases remaining between them. The CDR3 DNA follows: TGTGCCAGCAGCTTACATTCAGGGAGCGCCGAGACCCAGTACTTC. Its protein is CASSLHSGSAETQYF.